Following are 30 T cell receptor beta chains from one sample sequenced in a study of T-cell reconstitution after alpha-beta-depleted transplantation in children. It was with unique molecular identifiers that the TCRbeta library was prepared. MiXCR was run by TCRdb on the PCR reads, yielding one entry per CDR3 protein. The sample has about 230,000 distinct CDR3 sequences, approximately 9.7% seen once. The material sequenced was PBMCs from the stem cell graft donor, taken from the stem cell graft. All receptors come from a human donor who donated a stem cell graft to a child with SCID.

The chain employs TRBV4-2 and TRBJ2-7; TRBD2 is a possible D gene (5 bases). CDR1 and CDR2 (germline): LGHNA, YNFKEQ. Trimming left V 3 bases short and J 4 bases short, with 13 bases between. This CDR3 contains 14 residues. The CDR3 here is CASSHGMGEYEQYF. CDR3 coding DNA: TGTGCCAGCAGCCACGGTATGGGAGAATACGAGCAGTACTTC.

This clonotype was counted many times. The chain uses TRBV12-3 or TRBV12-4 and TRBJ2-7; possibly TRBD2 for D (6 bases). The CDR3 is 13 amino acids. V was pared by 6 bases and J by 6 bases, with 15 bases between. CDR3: CASRRDSISEQYF. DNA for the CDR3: TGTGCCAGCAGAAGGGACTCGATTTCCGAGCAGTACTTC.

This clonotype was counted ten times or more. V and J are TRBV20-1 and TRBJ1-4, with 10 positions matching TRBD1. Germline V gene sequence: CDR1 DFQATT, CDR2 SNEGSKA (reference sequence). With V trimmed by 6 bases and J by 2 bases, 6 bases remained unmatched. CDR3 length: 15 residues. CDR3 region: CSATGTGATNEKLFF. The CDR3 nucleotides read TGCAGTGCAACCGGGACAGGGGCTACTAATGAAAAACTGTTTTTT.

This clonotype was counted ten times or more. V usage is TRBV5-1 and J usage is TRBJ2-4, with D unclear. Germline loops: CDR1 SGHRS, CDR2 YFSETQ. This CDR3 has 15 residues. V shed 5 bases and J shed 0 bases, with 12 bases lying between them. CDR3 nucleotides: TGCGCCAGCAGTCCTGGTTCCTCAGCCAAAAACATTCAGTACTTC. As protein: CASSPGSSAKNIQYF.

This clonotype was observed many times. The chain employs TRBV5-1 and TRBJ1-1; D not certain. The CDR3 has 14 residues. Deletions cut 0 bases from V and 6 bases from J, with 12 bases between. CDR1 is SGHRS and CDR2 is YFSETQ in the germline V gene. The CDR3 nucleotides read TGCGCCAGCAGCTTGGGGTACGGGCGACCTGAAGCTTTCTTT. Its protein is CASSLGYGRPEAFF.

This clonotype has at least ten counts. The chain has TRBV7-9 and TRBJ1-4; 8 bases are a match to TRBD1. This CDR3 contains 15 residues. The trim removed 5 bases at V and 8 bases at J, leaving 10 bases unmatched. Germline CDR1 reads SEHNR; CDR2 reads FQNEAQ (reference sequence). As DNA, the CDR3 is TGTGCCAGCAGCACCCAGACAGGGGTGGTAGAAAAACTGTTTTTT. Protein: CASSTQTGVVEKLFF.

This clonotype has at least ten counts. Here the CDR3 DNA reads TGCGCCAGCAGCTCCGGGACAGGGGTTGGGGAGACCCAGTACTTC. Translation: CASSSGTGVGETQYF. This chain uses TRBV5-1 with TRBJ2-5; 10 nucleotides agree with TRBD1. The ends lost 3 bases at V and 5 bases at J; junction bases unmatched: 7. The CDR3 extends over 15 amino acids. Per germline, CDR1 SGHRS and CDR2 YFSETQ.

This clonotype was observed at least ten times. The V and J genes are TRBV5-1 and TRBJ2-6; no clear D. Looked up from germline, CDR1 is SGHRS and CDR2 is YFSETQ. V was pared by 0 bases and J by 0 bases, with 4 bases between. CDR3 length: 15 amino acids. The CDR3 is CASSLVVSGANVLTF. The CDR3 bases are TGCGCCAGCAGCTTGGTCGTCTCTGGGGCCAACGTCCTGACTTTC.

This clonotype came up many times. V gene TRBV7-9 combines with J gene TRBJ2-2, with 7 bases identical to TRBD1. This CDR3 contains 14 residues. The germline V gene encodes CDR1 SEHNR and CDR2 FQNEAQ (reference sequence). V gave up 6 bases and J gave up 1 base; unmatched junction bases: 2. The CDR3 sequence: CASRTGVNTGELFF. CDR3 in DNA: TGTGCCAGCAGAACAGGGGTGAACACCGGGGAGCTGTTTTTT. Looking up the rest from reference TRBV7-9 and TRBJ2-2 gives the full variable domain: DTGVSQNPRHKITKRGQNVTFRCDPISEHNRLYWYRQTLGQGPEFLTYFQNEAQLEKSRLLSDRFSAERPKGSFSTLEIQRTEQGDSAMYLCASRTGVNTGELFFGEGSRLTVL.

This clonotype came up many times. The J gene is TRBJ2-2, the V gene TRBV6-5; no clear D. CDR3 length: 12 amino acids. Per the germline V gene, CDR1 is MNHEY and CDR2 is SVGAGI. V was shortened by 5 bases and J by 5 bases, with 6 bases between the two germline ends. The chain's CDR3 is CASSRDTGELFF. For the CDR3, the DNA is TGTGCCAGCAGTCGAGATACCGGGGAGCTGTTTTTT.

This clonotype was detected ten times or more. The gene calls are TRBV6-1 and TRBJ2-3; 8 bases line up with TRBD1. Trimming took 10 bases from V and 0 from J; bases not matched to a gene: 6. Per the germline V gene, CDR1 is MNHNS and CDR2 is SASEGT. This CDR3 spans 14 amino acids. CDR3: CATLRTGSTDTQYF. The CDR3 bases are TGTGCCACCCTCCGGACAGGGAGCACAGATACGCAGTATTTT.

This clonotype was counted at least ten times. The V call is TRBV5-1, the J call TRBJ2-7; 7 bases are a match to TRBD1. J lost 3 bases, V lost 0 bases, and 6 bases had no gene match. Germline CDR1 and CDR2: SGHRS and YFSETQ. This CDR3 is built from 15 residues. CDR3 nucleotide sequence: TGCGCCAGCAGCTTGGTGACAGGGATGGGCTACGAGCAGTACTTC. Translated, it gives CASSLVTGMGYEQYF.

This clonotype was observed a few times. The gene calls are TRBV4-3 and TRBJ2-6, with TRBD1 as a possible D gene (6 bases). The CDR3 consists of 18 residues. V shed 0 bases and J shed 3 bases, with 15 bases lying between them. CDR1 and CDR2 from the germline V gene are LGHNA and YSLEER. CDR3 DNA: TGCGCCAGCAGCCAAGATCCCCCAGGGGAGAGTGGGGCCAACGTCCTGACTTTC. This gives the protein CASSQDPPGESGANVLTF.

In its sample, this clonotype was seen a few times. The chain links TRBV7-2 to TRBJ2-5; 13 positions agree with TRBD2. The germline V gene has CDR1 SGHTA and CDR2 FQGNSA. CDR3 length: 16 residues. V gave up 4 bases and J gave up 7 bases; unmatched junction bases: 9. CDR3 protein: CASSSGLAGAFGTQYF. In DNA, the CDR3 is TGTGCCAGCAGCTCTGGACTAGCGGGGGCGTTCGGGACCCAGTACTTC.

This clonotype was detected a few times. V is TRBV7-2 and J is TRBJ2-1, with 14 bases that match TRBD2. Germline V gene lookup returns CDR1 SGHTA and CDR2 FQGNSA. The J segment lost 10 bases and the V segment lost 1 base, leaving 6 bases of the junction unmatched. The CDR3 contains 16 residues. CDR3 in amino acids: CASSLGGTSGGGEQFF. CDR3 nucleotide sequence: TGTGCCAGCAGCTTAGGGGGGACTAGCGGGGGCGGCGAGCAGTTCTTC.

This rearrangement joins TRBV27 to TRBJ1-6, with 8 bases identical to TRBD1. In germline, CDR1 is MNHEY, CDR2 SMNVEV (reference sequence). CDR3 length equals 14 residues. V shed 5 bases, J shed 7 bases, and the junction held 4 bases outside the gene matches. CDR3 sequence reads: CASSEQGVNSPLHF. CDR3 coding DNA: TGTGCCAGCAGTGAACAGGGGGTCAATTCACCCCTCCACTTT.

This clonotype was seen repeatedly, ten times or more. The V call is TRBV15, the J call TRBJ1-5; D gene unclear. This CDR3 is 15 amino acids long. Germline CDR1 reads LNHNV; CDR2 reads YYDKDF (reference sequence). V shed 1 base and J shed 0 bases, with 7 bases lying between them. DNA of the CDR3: TGTGCCACCAGCAGAGGTGTTCTTAGCAATCAGCCCCAGCATTTT. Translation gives CATSRGVLSNQPQHF.

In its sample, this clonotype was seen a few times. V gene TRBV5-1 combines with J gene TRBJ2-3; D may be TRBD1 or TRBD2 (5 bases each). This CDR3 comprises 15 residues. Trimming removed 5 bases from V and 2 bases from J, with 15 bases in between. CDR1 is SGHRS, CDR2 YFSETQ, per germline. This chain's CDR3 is CASSRTTGTTDTQYF. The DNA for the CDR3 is TGCGCCAGCAGTCGAACGACCGGGACCACAGATACGCAGTATTTT.

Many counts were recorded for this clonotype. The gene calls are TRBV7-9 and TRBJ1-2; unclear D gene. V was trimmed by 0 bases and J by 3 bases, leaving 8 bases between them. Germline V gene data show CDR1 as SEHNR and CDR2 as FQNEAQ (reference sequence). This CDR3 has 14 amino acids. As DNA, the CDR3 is TGTGCCAGCAGCTTAGCGTTGAGGGACTATGGCTACACCTTC. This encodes CASSLALRDYGYTF.

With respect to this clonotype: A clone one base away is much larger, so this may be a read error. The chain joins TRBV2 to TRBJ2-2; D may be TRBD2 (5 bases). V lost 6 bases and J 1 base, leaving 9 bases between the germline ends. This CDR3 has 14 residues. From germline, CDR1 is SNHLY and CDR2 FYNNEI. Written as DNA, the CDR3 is TGTGCCAGCAGGGAGGATTTGAACACCGGGGAGCTGTTTTTT. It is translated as CASREDLNTGELFF.

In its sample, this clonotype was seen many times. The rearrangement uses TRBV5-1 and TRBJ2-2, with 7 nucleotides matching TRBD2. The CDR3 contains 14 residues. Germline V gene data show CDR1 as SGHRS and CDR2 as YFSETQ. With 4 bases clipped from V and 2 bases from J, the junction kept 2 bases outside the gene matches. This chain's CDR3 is CASSREVNTGELFF. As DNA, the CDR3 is TGCGCCAGCAGCCGGGAGGTAAACACCGGGGAGCTGTTTTTT.

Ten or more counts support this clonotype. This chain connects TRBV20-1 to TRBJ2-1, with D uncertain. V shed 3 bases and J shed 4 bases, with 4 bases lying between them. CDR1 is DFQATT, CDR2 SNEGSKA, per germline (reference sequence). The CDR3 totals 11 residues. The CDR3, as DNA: TGCAGTGCTAGTGGGTACAATGAGCAGTTCTTC. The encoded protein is CSASGYNEQFF.

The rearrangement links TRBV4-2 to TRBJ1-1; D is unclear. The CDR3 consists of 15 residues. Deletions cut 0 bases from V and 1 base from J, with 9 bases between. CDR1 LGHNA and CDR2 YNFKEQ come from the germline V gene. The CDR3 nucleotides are TGTGCCAGCAGCCAAGATTGGTGGGGGAACACTGAAGCTTTCTTT. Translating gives CASSQDWWGNTEAFF.

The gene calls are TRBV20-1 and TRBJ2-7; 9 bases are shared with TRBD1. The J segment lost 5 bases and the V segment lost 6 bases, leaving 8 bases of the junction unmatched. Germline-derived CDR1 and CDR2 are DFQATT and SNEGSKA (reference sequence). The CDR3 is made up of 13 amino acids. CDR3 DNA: TGCAGTGCGCGACAGGGGGGTGTGAACGAGCAGTACTTC. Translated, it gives CSARQGGVNEQYF.

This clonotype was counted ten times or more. Here the CDR3 DNA reads TGCGCCAGCAGCTTGGAGGCTAGCGGGCGAGGGGAGCAGTTCTTC. Protein sequence: CASSLEASGRGEQFF. The gene calls are TRBV5-1 and TRBJ2-1; 8 nucleotides line up with TRBD2. Germline lookup yields CDR1 SGHRS and CDR2 YFSETQ. The V and J ends lost 0 bases and 10 bases, in that order; junction bases with no gene match: 9. The CDR3 runs to 15 residues.

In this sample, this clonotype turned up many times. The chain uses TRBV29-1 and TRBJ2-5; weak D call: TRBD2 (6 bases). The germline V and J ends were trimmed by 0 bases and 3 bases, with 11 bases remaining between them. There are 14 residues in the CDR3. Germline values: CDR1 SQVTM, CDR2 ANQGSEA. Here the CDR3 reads CSVEDPGLKETQYF. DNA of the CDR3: TGCAGCGTTGAAGATCCGGGACTGAAAGAGACCCAGTACTTC.

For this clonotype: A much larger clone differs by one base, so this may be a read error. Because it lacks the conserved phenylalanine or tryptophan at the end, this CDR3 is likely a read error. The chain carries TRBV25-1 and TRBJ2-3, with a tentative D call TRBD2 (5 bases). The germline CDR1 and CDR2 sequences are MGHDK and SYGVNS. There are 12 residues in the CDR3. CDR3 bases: TGTGCTACAGAGGGAAGCACAGATACGCAGTATTCT. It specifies CATEGSTDTQYS.

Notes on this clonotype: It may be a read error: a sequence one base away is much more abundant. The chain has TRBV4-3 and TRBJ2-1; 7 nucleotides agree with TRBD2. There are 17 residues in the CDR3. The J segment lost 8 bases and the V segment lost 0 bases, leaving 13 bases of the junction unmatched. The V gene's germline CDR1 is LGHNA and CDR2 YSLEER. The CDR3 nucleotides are TGCGCCAGCAGCCAAGATCCCTACGGCCGGGGGGTCCATGAGCAGTTCTTC. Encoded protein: CASSQDPYGRGVHEQFF.

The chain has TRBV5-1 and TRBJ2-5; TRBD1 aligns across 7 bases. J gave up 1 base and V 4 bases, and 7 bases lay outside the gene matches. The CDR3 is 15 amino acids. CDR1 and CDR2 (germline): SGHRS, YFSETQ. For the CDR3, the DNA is TGCGCCAGCAGCGGGATCGGGACAGCCCAAGAGACCCAGTACTTC. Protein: CASSGIGTAQETQYF. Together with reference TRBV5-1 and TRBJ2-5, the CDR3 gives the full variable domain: KAGVTQTPRYLIKTRGQQVTLSCSPISGHRSVSWYQQTPGQGLQFLFEYFSETQRNKGNFPGRFSGRQFSNSRSEMNVSTLELGDSALYLCASSGIGTAQETQYFGPGTRLLVL.

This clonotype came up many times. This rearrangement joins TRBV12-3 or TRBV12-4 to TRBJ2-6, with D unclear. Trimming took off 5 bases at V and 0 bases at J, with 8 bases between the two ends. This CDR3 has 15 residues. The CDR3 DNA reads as TGTGCCAGCAGTCCCGCGGCCTCTGGGGCCAACGTCCTGACTTTC. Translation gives CASSPAASGANVLTF.